The TCR beta chain described here comes from a study of T-cell reconstitution after alpha-beta-depleted transplantation in children. The TCRbeta library incorporated unique molecular identifiers. TCRdb independently ran MiXCR on the PCR reads; one entry per CDR3 protein. The sample lists some 300,000 distinct CDR3 sequences, around a tenth occurring once. Ten or more counts support this clonotype. This receptor was taken from a boy younger than two with acute myeloid leukemia, due to receive a stem cell transplant. The sequenced sample was PBMCs, obtained before TCRalphabeta/CD19-depleted stem cell transplant.

CDR3 amino acids: CASSPSPGDEQYF. The CDR3 DNA is TGTGCCAGCAGTCCCTCCCCCGGGGACGAGCAGTACTTC. The chain has TRBV12-3 or TRBV12-4 and TRBJ2-7, with D maybe TRBD2 (5 bases). The V end lost 5 bases, the J end lost 5 bases, and 13 bases lay between the germline ends. The length of the CDR3 is 13 residues.